This T cell receptor (beta chain) was profiled in a study of Ad26.COV2.S vaccination and SARS-CoV-2 variants. Whole-study results and caveats: CD8+ and CD4+ T cells specific for spike reportedly responded with substantial breadth after vaccination.

Treatment specified: approximately 18 received Ad26.COV2.S at low or high dose, single or two shots; 5 received placebo; per-sample allocation not given. Day 63 after the first injection of vaccine or placebo was the sampling time. TCRdb's copy holds only in-frame clones and misses some; the assay was immunoSEQ multiplex PCR. This sample has a few hundred thousand clones, with around 87% found just once. In regard to this clone: Its target is unknown.

V was trimmed by 2 bases and J by 10 bases, leaving 18 bases between them. CDR1 is MNHNS and CDR2 is SASEGT in the germline V gene. The CDR3 has 15 amino acids. This receptor was taken from a person between 18 and 65 years old who received the Ad26.COV2.S COVID-19 vaccine or a placebo. The material sequenced was peripheral blood, taken in a trial of Ad26.COV2.S vaccine versus placebo. The V and J genes are TRBV6-1 and TRBJ1-5; a possible D gene is TRBD1 (6 bases). The CDR3 reads CASSERGAEGSPQHF. Written as DNA, the CDR3 is TGTGCCAGCAGTGAACGGGGGGCTGAGGGTTCACCCCAGCATTTT.